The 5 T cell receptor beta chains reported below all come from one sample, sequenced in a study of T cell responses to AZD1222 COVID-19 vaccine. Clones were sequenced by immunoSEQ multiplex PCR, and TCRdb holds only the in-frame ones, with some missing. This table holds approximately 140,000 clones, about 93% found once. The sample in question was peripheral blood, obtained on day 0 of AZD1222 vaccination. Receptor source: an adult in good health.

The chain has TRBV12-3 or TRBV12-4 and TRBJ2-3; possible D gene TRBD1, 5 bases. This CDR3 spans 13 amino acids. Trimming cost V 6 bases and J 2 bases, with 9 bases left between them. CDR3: CASSPGFTDTQYF. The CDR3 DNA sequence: TGTGCCAGCAGCCCAGGGTTCACAGATACGCAGTATTTT.

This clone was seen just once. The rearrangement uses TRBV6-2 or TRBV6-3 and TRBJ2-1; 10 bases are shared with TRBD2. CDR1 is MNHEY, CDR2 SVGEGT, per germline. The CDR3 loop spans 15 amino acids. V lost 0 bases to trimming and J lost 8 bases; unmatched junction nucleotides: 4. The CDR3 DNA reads TGTGCCAGCAGTTACTCGAGCGGGGGGGTTTATGAGCAGTTCTTC. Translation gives CASSYSSGGVYEQFF.

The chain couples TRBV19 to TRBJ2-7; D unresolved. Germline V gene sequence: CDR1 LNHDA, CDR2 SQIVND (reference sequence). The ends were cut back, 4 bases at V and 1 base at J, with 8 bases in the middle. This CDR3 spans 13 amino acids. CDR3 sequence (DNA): TGTGCCAGTAGTACAGGAGCTTCCTACGAGCAGTACTTC. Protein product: CASSTGASYEQYF.

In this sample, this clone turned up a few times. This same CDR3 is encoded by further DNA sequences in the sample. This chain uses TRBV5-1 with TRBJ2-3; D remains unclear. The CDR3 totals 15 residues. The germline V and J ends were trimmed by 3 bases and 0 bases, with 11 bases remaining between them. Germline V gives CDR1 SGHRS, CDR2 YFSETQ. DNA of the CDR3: TGCGCCAGCAGCTCCGACACAACGAGCACAGATACGCAGTATTTT. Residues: CASSSDTTSTDTQYF.

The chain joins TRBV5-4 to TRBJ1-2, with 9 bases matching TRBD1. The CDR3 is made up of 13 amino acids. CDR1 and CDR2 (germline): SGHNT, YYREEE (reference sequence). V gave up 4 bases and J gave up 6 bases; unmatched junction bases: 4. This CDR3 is CASSLRQGDGYTF. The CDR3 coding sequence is TGTGCCAGCAGCCTTCGACAGGGGGATGGCTACACCTTC.